What follows are 24 T cell receptor beta chains derived from one specimen sequenced in a study of T cells in Graves' hyperthyroidism and ophthalmopathy. Amplification of TCR beta CDR3 regions was performed using RNA transcripts as template. First-round RT-PCR of the TCR CDR3 relied on the HTBI primer set. Each CDR3 protein gets one entry after TCRdb re-called the multiplex PCR reads with MiXCR. The table records about 500,000 distinct CDR3 sequences, roughly 45% of them present only once. The sample consisted of peripheral blood or thyroid tissue (not recorded which). Receptors originate from an adult woman with Graves' disease, either hyperthyroidism or ophthalmopathy (not recorded which).

Many counts were recorded for this clonotype. The genes are TRBV10-3 and TRBJ1-5, with TRBD1 as a possible D gene (5 bases). The V gene lost 4 bases and the J gene lost 1 base, with 5 bases spanning the gap. The CDR3 runs to 13 residues. Germline V gene lookup returns CDR1 ENHRY and CDR2 SYGVKD. The CDR3 DNA reads as TGTGCCATCAGTGGGGGGAGCAATCAGCCCCAGCATTTT. It specifies CAISGGSNQPQHF.

This clonotype was seen ten or more times. The rearrangement links TRBV2 to TRBJ1-2, with 7 bases fitting TRBD1. This CDR3 region has 13 residues. In germline, CDR1 is SNHLY, CDR2 FYNNEI. After removal of 2 bases from V and 6 bases from J, the junction contained 3 bases not matched to a gene. The CDR3 DNA follows: TGTGCCAGCAGTGAACACAGGGGAAATGGCTACACCTTC. Translating gives CASSEHRGNGYTF.

J is TRBJ2-7 and V is TRBV7-9, with D maybe TRBD1 (6 bases). The germline V gene encodes CDR1 SEHNR and CDR2 FQNEAQ (reference sequence). V lost 6 bases, J lost 3 bases, and 12 bases lay in between. The CDR3 spans 13 residues. The CDR3 nucleotides read TGTGCCAGCAGTTACGACAGGAACTACGAGCAGTACTTC. It specifies CASSYDRNYEQYF.

This clonotype has at least ten counts. The genes are TRBV7-9 and TRBJ1-2; 8 positions match TRBD1. With 2 bases clipped from V and 0 bases from J, the junction kept 11 bases outside the gene matches. CDR1 and CDR2 from the germline V gene are SEHNR and FQNEAQ (reference sequence). CDR3 length: 18 residues. CDR3 loop: CASSLPRGQSTANYGYTF. The CDR3 coding sequence is TGTGCCAGCAGCTTACCCAGGGGGCAATCTACGGCTAACTATGGCTACACCTTC.

This clonotype was observed a few times. This chain joins TRBV7-3 and TRBJ2-5; 9 bases align to TRBD1. The CDR3 is 14 amino acids. J was trimmed by 5 bases and V by 6 bases; bases with no gene match: 7. Germline loops: CDR1 SGHTA, CDR2 FQGTGA. This chain's CDR3 is CASSPTGGHETQYF. DNA for the CDR3: TGTGCCAGCAGTCCTACAGGGGGCCACGAGACCCAGTACTTC.

The CDR3 DNA reads TGTGCCATCAGAACCAATTCCGAGCAGTACTTC. Its translation is CAIRTNSEQYF. The rearrangement joins TRBV10-3 to TRBJ2-7; D is undetermined. This CDR3 comprises 11 residues. The V gene's germline CDR1 is ENHRY and CDR2 SYGVKD. V dropped 6 bases and J dropped 6 bases, with 9 bases sitting between them.

This clonotype came up once. This clone may be a read error of a much larger clone one base away. V is TRBV10-3 and J is TRBJ2-5; D uncertain. CDR3 length: 15 residues. Looked up from germline, CDR1 is ENHRY and CDR2 is SYGVKD. V lost 2 bases to trimming and J lost 1 base, with 11 bases between them. The DNA of the CDR3 is TGTGCCATCAGTGAGGGTGGGGTCGTCCAAGAGACCCAGTACTTC. The encoded protein is CAISEGGVVQETQYF.

The chain joins TRBV5-6 to TRBJ2-7, with D possibly being TRBD1 (6 bases). The V end lost 2 bases, the J end lost 7 bases, and 13 bases lay between the germline ends. The germline gives CDR1 SGHDT, CDR2 YYEEEE. The CDR3 spans 13 residues. CDR3 in DNA: TGTGCCAGCAGCTTCGCCGGGACACTGGAGCAGTACTTC. It translates to CASSFAGTLEQYF.

V and J are TRBV11-2 and TRBJ1-2; the D gene is possibly TRBD1 (5 bases). Between the trimmed V and J ends, which lost 2 bases and 1 base, there was a span of 11 bases. CDR3 size: 15 residues. Germline V gene data show CDR1 as SGHAT and CDR2 as FQNNGV. DNA of the CDR3: TGTGCCAGCAGCTTACGGGGGGATTTTAACTATGGCTACACCTTC. This gives the protein CASSLRGDFNYGYTF.

This clonotype was counted at least ten times. The chain is built from TRBV20-1 and TRBJ2-7; possibly TRBD1 for D (5 bases). The CDR3 is made up of 12 amino acids. Trimming removed 3 bases from V and 5 bases from J, with 11 bases in between. Looked up from germline, CDR1 is DFQATT and CDR2 is SNEGSKA (reference sequence). The CDR3 nucleotides are TGCAGTGCTAGTCCCAGGGAAAACGAGCAGTACTTC. It translates to CSASPRENEQYF.

The V gene is TRBV20-1, the J gene TRBJ2-3; the D gene is possibly TRBD2 (6 bases). CDR1 and CDR2 from the germline V gene are DFQATT and SNEGSKA (reference sequence). This CDR3 contains 10 residues. The DNA of the CDR3 is TGCCGAGCGGGCGGAGATACGCAGTATTTT. It yields the protein CRAGGDTQYF.

The gene calls are TRBV20-1 and TRBJ2-5, with D perhaps matching TRBD1 or TRBD2 (6 bases each). This CDR3 comprises 15 residues. CDR1 and CDR2 (germline): DFQATT, SNEGSKA (reference sequence). V was clipped by 6 bases and J by 0 bases, with 17 bases between them. The CDR3 protein is CSAEGGELYQETQYF. The CDR3 bases are TGCAGTGCCGAGGGGGGAGAGTTATACCAAGAGACCCAGTACTTC.

This clonotype was counted only a few times. The J gene is TRBJ1-2, the V gene TRBV20-1; D gene ambiguous. The V end was cut by 5 bases, the J end by 2 bases, with 9 bases between. The CDR3 runs 12 residues. Looked up from germline, CDR1 is DFQATT and CDR2 is SNEGSKA (reference sequence). CDR3 amino acids: CSAASGNYGYTF. CDR3 nucleotides: TGCAGTGCTGCTAGCGGGAACTATGGCTACACCTTC.

The rearrangement uses TRBV10-2 and TRBJ2-2; D remains unclear. Per the germline V gene, CDR1 is WSHSY and CDR2 is SAAADI. The CDR3 has 14 residues. With 3 bases removed from V and 1 base from J, the gap between germline ends came to 6 bases. This CDR3 reads CASSDYRNTGELFF. Written as DNA, the CDR3 is TGCGCCAGCAGTGATTACAGGAACACCGGGGAGCTGTTTTTT.

This clonotype turned up a few times. The rearrangement joins TRBV20-1 to TRBJ1-2, with a weak D call TRBD1 (5 bases). This CDR3 has 13 amino acids. V was clipped by 5 bases and J by 6 bases, with 16 bases between them. Germline V gene data show CDR1 as DFQATT and CDR2 as SNEGSKA (reference sequence). The DNA for the CDR3 is TGCAGTGCTCCCCTCTCCGGGGACGATGGCTACACCTTC. This sequence encodes CSAPLSGDDGYTF.

This clonotype came up many times. This chain uses TRBV10-3 with TRBJ1-3; the D is unclear. The V gene's germline CDR1 is ENHRY and CDR2 SYGVKD. The CDR3 covers 15 residues. Deletions cut 0 bases from V and 2 bases from J, with 8 bases between. CDR3 sequence reads: CAISESGRTGNTIYF. The CDR3 DNA reads TGTGCCATCAGTGAGTCGGGAAGGACTGGAAACACCATATATTTT.

This rearrangement joins TRBV29-1 to TRBJ1-2, with a tentative D call TRBD1 (6 bases). V was trimmed by 6 bases and J by 6 bases, leaving 17 bases between them. The CDR3 runs 13 residues. CDR1 is SQVTM and CDR2 is ANQGSEA in the germline V gene. This CDR3 reads CSVPAMGADGYTF. The CDR3 DNA follows: TGCAGCGTCCCCGCCATGGGGGCGGATGGCTACACCTTC.

The V call is TRBV10-3, the J call TRBJ2-5; TRBD1 is a possible D gene (6 bases). Looked up from germline, CDR1 is ENHRY and CDR2 is SYGVKD. The germline V and J ends were trimmed by 2 bases and 5 bases, with 12 bases remaining between them. The CDR3 has 14 amino acids. Here the CDR3 DNA reads TGTGCCATCAGTGAGGAGGGGGTTTCGGAGACCCAGTACTTC. The encoded protein is CAISEEGVSETQYF.

The V gene is TRBV19, the J gene TRBJ2-7, with a tentative D call TRBD2 (6 bases). Trimming took 0 bases from V and 1 from J, leaving 7 bases between them. CDR1 and CDR2 from the germline V gene are LNHDA and SQIVND (reference sequence). This CDR3 region has 14 residues. CDR3 sequence: CASSIDAGSYEQYF. As DNA, the CDR3 is TGTGCCAGTAGTATAGATGCGGGATCCTACGAGCAGTACTTC.

A remark on this clonotype: This sequence may be a read error, since a much larger clone differs from it by one base. This chain connects TRBV20-1 to TRBJ1-4; D gene uncertain. Trimming left V 5 bases short and J 6 bases short, with 13 bases between. The CDR3 totals 13 residues. Germline-derived CDR1 and CDR2 are DFQATT and SNEGSKA (reference sequence). CDR3 in amino acids: CSAGGSRYEKLFF. In nucleotides, the CDR3 is TGCAGTGCTGGAGGGTCCCGATATGAAAAACTGTTTTTT.

V gene TRBV7-8 combines with J gene TRBJ2-2; D is perhaps TRBD2 (6 bases). The CDR3 totals 17 residues. V gave up 4 bases and J gave up 9 bases, with 24 bases separating them. Germline V gene sequence: CDR1 SGHVS, CDR2 FQNEAQ. The CDR3 coding sequence is TGTGCCAGCAGCTCACCGAAGGAGGGCCGCAAACAGAGGGAGCTGTTTTTT. Its translation: CASSSPKEGRKQRELFF. Variable domain in full (rest from reference TRBV7-8 and TRBJ2-2): GAGVSQSPRYKVAKRGQDVALRCDPISGHVSLFWYQQALGQGPEFLTYFQNEAQLDKSGLPSDRFFAERPEGSVSTLKIQRTQQEDSAVYLCASSSPKEGRKQRELFFGEGSRLTVL.

This clonotype has at least ten counts. This rearrangement joins TRBV12-3 or TRBV12-4 to TRBJ2-5; no clear D. The CDR3 extends over 15 amino acids. With 5 bases removed from V and 4 bases from J, the gap between germline ends came to 17 bases. This CDR3 is CASSKTQGRGETQYF. The CDR3 DNA reads TGTGCCAGCAGTAAGACCCAAGGGCGAGGAGAGACCCAGTACTTC.

This clonotype has ten or more counts. The CDR3 DNA follows: TGCGCCAGCAGCTTGCCCGACAGAAATGAAAAACTGTTTTTT. This translates into CASSLPDRNEKLFF. The chain links TRBV5-1 to TRBJ1-4, with D perhaps TRBD1 (5 bases). The germline V gene has CDR1 SGHRS and CDR2 YFSETQ. There are 14 residues in the CDR3. The V end was cut by 1 base, the J end by 5 bases, with 9 bases between.

This clonotype has at least ten counts. The V and J genes are TRBV29-1 and TRBJ2-2; perhaps TRBD2 as D (7 bases). Germline V lookup: CDR1 SQVTM, CDR2 ANQGSEA. V was trimmed by 4 bases and J by 2 bases, leaving 11 bases between them. This CDR3 is built from 14 residues. CDR3 sequence (DNA): TGCAGCGTTGTAGGGGGGGGAAACACCGGGGAGCTGTTTTTT. As protein: CSVVGGGNTGELFF.